This TCR beta chain was obtained from a study of pediatric ulcerative colitis. Study-wide results and caveats: A couple of rectal clonotypes were found only in ulcerative colitis patients, all of them. In rectum, acute severe colitis had expanded clones and less diversity. Repertoires came from total lymphocyte DNA, not specific subsets.

The diagnostic colonoscopy in ulcerative colitis patients preceded any immunosuppressive treatment. The CDR3 is 14 residues long. Trimming pared 6 bases from V and 0 bases from J, leaving 9 bases between. CDR1 SQVTM and CDR2 ANQGSEA come from the germline V gene. About this clone: Its specificity is not known.

TCRdb keeps only in-frame clones here, not all; method: immunoSEQ multiplex PCR. The table includes tens of thousands of clones, 70% to 85% detected once. The TCR sequence derives from a boy aged 5 to 17 with moderate ulcerative colitis. The chain is built from TRBV29-1 and TRBJ2-6, with D uncertain. Sequencing was done on a sample of blood. CDR3 bases: TGCAGCGTGGGGTCCTACTCTGGGGCCAACGTCCTGACTTTC. Its protein product is CSVGSYSGANVLTF.